This T cell receptor beta chain was captured by sequencing in a study of blood T cell repertoires in COVID-19. At the level of the study: In each case, the material was cDNA or gDNA derived from T cells, B-cell-depleted T cells, or PBMCs.

The CDR3 is made up of 16 amino acids. Per germline, CDR1 SGHRS and CDR2 YFSETQ. The J segment lost 5 bases and the V segment lost 4 bases, leaving 5 bases of the junction unmatched. In the authors' methods: Using reference gene primer amplification, nucleated cell counts were estimated. Assay used: immunoSEQ multiplex PCR; TCRdb lists only in-frame clones, some missing. Clone size and the V and J calls come from that table; the DNA yielded D and trimming. The table has around 280,000 clones, about 82% seen once. Material: peripheral blood. This receptor was taken from a woman aged 45-59 years with active or convalescent COVID-19. The chain couples TRBV5-1 to TRBJ2-1; 14 nucleotides agree with TRBD2. CDR3 sequence reads: CASSGGLAGVNNEQFF. CDR3 in DNA: TGCGCCAGCAGCGGGGGACTAGCGGGAGTTAACAATGAGCAGTTCTTC.